This TCR beta chain emerged from a study of T-cell memory formation after mild COVID-19. At the level of the study: TCR clusters mostly belonged to single donors.

A remark on this clonotype: Antigen unknown.

Findings of the study overall: Pre-infection memory already had some responding clones, implying cross-reactive memory joined.

A 5'RACE reaction primed in the constant segment made cDNA libraries of TCR alpha and TCR beta, and these carried sample barcodes and UMIs. MiXCR, applied by TCRdb to the 5' RACE reads, yields one record per CDR3 protein. The repertoire holds around 530,000 distinct CDR3 sequences, less than 25% seen once, with around 7.7% in the top ten. J was trimmed by 3 bases and V by 6 bases; bases with no gene match: 4. CDR3 length equals 15 residues. The germline gives CDR1 LNHDA, CDR2 SQIVND (reference sequence). This chain links TRBV19 with TRBJ2-6, with TRBD2 identical over 8 bases. The TCR originated in an adult woman who had mild COVID-19 (a few samples of this study predate the infection). Cell type and time point are not known. Material for sequencing was PBMCs or a T cell subset sorted from them (not recorded which). CDR3 nucleotide sequence: TGTGCCAGTAGCCTCGGGGGGGTTGGGGCCAACGTCCTGACTTTC. This sequence encodes CASSLGGVGANVLTF.